This entry lists 9 T cell receptor beta chains sequenced from one sample in a study of blood T cell repertoires in COVID-19. The data were produced by immunoSEQ multiplex PCR, yet TCRdb's version contains in-frame clones alone and is incomplete. The repertoire has fewer than 300,000 clones, approximately 80% of them found once; the top ten carry around 7.8%. Sequencing used peripheral blood. These receptors all stem from a human donor in a cohort sampled during active COVID-19.

This clone was seen only once. The J gene is TRBJ1-5, the V gene TRBV19; a possible D gene is TRBD1 (6 bases). With 8 bases removed from V and 6 bases from J, the gap between germline ends came to 17 bases. Germline V CDR1 and CDR2: LNHDA, SQIVND (reference sequence). The CDR3 runs 14 residues. CDR3 bases: TGTGCCAGTGGGAAGTCAATAGGGGGTCAGCCCCAGCATTTT. This gives the protein CASGKSIGGQPQHF.

The rearrangement joins TRBV19 to TRBJ2-1; 13 positions match TRBD2. From germline, CDR1 is LNHDA and CDR2 SQIVND (reference sequence). Trimming removed 1 base from V and 0 bases from J; junction bases left unmatched: 3. The CDR3 is made up of 18 amino acids. Written as DNA, the CDR3 is TGTGCCAGTAGTATAGCCCGGACTAGCGGGAGCTCCTACAATGAGCAGTTCTTC. Amino acid sequence: CASSIARTSGSSYNEQFF.

This clone was found once. The chain carries TRBV5-1 and TRBJ1-2, with TRBD1 matching 10 bases. Germline V gene sequence: CDR1 SGHRS, CDR2 YFSETQ. The CDR3 consists of 15 residues. The J segment lost 7 bases and the V segment lost 0 bases, leaving 6 bases of the junction unmatched. The CDR3 here is CASSLATGGDSGYTF. DNA of the CDR3: TGCGCCAGCAGCTTGGCGACAGGGGGCGATTCTGGCTACACCTTC.

This rearrangement joins TRBV27 to TRBJ1-6, with D perhaps TRBD1 (6 bases). The CDR3 covers 15 residues. V was pared by 7 bases and J by 7 bases, with 17 bases between. CDR1 is MNHEY and CDR2 is SMNVEV in the germline V gene (reference sequence). CDR3 protein: CASKQVPGGNSPLHF. DNA for the CDR3: TGTGCCAGCAAACAAGTTCCGGGGGGCAATTCACCCCTCCACTTT.

The table lists this clone with many counts. The CDR3 region has the DNA TGCGCCAGCAGCCAAGCGTGGACAGCGGATAATTCACCCCTCCACTTT. Protein sequence: CASSQAWTADNSPLHF. The V gene is TRBV4-3, the J gene TRBJ1-6, with D possibly TRBD1 on 6 matching bases. With 1 base removed from V and 5 bases from J, the gap between germline ends came to 12 bases. Germline V gene lookup returns CDR1 LGHNA and CDR2 YSLEER. This CDR3 is built from 16 residues.

CDR3 coding DNA: TGTGCCAGCAGCCCCCATACTAGCGGGGGGCCCCAAGAGACCCAGTACTTC. Its translation: CASSPHTSGGPQETQYF. V gene TRBV6-2 or TRBV6-3 combines with J gene TRBJ2-5; 12 nucleotides line up with TRBD2. In germline, CDR1 is MNHEY, CDR2 SVGEGT. This CDR3 has 17 residues. V shed 6 bases, J shed 1 base, and the junction held 9 bases outside the gene matches.

The chain carries TRBV6-1 and TRBJ2-7; perhaps TRBD2 as D (6 bases). Trimming pared 1 base from V and 2 bases from J, leaving 12 bases between. Germline CDR1 reads MNHNS; CDR2 reads SASEGT. The CDR3 is 15 amino acids. The CDR3 nucleotides read TGTGCCAGCAGTGAAGGGCCCGGGACTCCCTACGAGCAGTACTTC. Translation gives CASSEGPGTPYEQYF.

The rearrangement uses TRBV29-1 and TRBJ1-2; 9 positions agree with TRBD1. Per the germline V gene, CDR1 is SQVTM and CDR2 is ANQGSEA. V was clipped by 3 bases and J by 6 bases; unmatched bases: 2. The CDR3 totals 12 residues. CDR3 sequence: CSVDGTGNGYTF. In nucleotides, the CDR3 is TGCAGCGTTGATGGGACAGGGAATGGCTACACCTTC.

V gene TRBV9 combines with J gene TRBJ2-3, with 8 bases fitting TRBD2. Germline CDR1 SGDLS, CDR2 YYNGEE. Trimming took 4 bases from V and 4 from J; bases not matched to a gene: 5. The CDR3 runs 14 residues. CDR3 nucleotide sequence: TGTGCCAGCAGCCCACGGGGGGGGGCAGATACGCAGTATTTT. It yields the protein CASSPRGGADTQYF.